This is a list of T cell receptor beta chains from one sample in a study of shared clonotypes between healthy human individuals. Profiled with immunoSEQ multiplex PCR; TCRdb holds only in-frame clones, not every one. The table records nearly 2 million clones, approximately 94% of them present only once. Input material: naive CD8+ T cells sorted from blood. The receptor set was obtained from a man aged 18 to 30 in good health. Each CDR3 is given with its conserved first and last residue. D genes are given only for firm matches. The listing skips clone size in some rows; elsewhere it reads once, few, many or a size class.

V gene: TRBV11-2
clone size: NA
D gene: TRBD2
J gene: TRBJ2-5
CDR3 protein: CASSPYGLAEQETQYF
CDR3 DNA: TGTGCCAGCAGCCCATATGGACTAGCGGAACAAGAGACCCAGTACTTC

V gene: TRBV27
clone size: NA
D gene: NA
J gene: TRBJ2-3
CDR3 protein: CASSLLAVTDTQYF
CDR3 DNA: TGTGCCAGCAGTTTATTGGCAGTCACAGATACGCAGTATTTT

V gene: TRBV5-6
clone size: NA
D gene: TRBD1
J gene: TRBJ1-5
CDR3 protein: CASSPRQGRSNQPQHF
CDR3 DNA: TGTGCCAGCAGCCCAAGACAGGGTCGGAGCAATCAGCCCCAGCATTTT

V gene: TRBV5-6
clone size: NA
D gene: NA
J gene: TRBJ1-1
CDR3 protein: CASSFSGSNTEAFF
CDR3 DNA: TGTGCCAGCAGCTTTAGTGGGTCGAACACTGAAGCTTTCTTT

V gene: TRBV5-4
clone size: NA
D gene: NA
J gene: TRBJ2-7
CDR3 protein: CASSFGISYEQYF
CDR3 DNA: TGTGCCAGCAGTTTCGGGATTTCCTACGAGCAGTACTTC

V gene: TRBV27
clone size: NA
D gene: TRBD2
J gene: TRBJ2-1
CDR3 protein: CASSLSLAGSSYNEQFF
CDR3 DNA: TGTGCCAGCAGTTTATCTTTAGCGGGGAGTTCCTACAATGAGCAGTTCTTC

V gene: TRBV30
clone size: few
D gene: NA
J gene: TRBJ1-1
CDR3 protein: CAWSVHATGEAFF
CDR3 DNA: TGTGCCTGGAGTGTTCATGCTACGGGGGAAGCTTTCTTT

V gene: TRBV13
clone size: NA
D gene: NA
J gene: TRBJ2-3
CDR3 protein: CASSLGSPSTDTQYF
CDR3 DNA: TGTGCCAGCAGCTTAGGGAGTCCGAGCACAGATACGCAGTATTTT

V gene: TRBV7-9
clone size: NA
D gene: NA
J gene: TRBJ1-4
CDR3 protein: CASSLAGGASEKLFF
CDR3 DNA: TGTGCCAGCAGCTTAGCGGGGGGAGCAAGTGAAAAACTGTTTTTT

V gene: TRBV4-2
clone size: once
D gene: TRBD2
J gene: TRBJ2-5
CDR3 protein: CASSQGLAGGLQETQYF
CDR3 DNA: TGTGCCAGCAGCCAAGGGCTAGCGGGGGGACTCCAAGAGACCCAGTACTTC

V gene: TRBV4-3
clone size: NA
D gene: NA
J gene: TRBJ2-1
CDR3 protein: CASSHDRRGGEQFF
CDR3 DNA: TGCGCCAGCAGCCATGACAGAAGAGGGGGTGAGCAGTTCTTC

V gene: TRBV5-5
clone size: NA
D gene: TRBD1
J gene: TRBJ1-2
CDR3 protein: CASSFSGTDLYGYTF
CDR3 DNA: TGTGCCAGCAGCTTTAGCGGGACAGACCTATATGGCTACACCTTC

V gene: TRBV27
clone size: NA
D gene: NA
J gene: TRBJ2-7
CDR3 protein: CASSLRQPYEQYF
CDR3 DNA: TGTGCCAGCAGTTTAAGGCAGCCCTACGAGCAGTACTTC

V gene: TRBV11-2
clone size: NA
D gene: NA
J gene: TRBJ2-5
CDR3 protein: CASSLYGSTETQYF
CDR3 DNA: TGTGCCAGCAGCTTATACGGGAGTACGGAGACCCAGTACTTC

V gene: TRBV7-9
clone size: NA
D gene: NA
J gene: TRBJ2-2
CDR3 protein: CASSLGAGLITGELFF
CDR3 DNA: TGTGCCAGCAGCTTAGGGGCGGGACTGATCACCGGGGAGCTGTTTTTT

V gene: TRBV6-5
clone size: NA
D gene: NA
J gene: TRBJ2-5
CDR3 protein: CASSYSDYPQETQYF
CDR3 DNA: TGTGCCAGCAGTTACTCGGACTACCCCCAAGAGACCCAGTACTTC

V gene: TRBV5-4
clone size: once
D gene: NA
J gene: TRBJ2-1
CDR3 protein: CASSLTNEQFF
CDR3 DNA: TGTGCCAGCAGCTTGACCAATGAGCAGTTCTTC

V gene: TRBV6-5
clone size: few
D gene: NA
J gene: TRBJ2-2
CDR3 protein: CASSQETGSVKELFF
CDR3 DNA: TGTGCCAGCAGCCAAGAGACAGGCTCCGTGAAGGAGCTGTTTTTT

V gene: TRBV7-8
clone size: once
D gene: NA
J gene: TRBJ2-7
CDR3 protein: CASSSDGGEQYF
CDR3 DNA: TGTGCCAGCAGCTCGGACGGAGGGGAGCAGTACTTC

V gene: TRBV13
clone size: few
D gene: NA
J gene: TRBJ1-2
CDR3 protein: CASSAPHETYGYTF
CDR3 DNA: TGTGCCAGCAGCGCCCCCCACGAGACCTATGGCTACACCTTC

V gene: TRBV6-5
clone size: once
D gene: NA
J gene: TRBJ1-1
CDR3 protein: CASSSYPESMNTEAFF
CDR3 DNA: TGTGCCAGCAGTTCTTACCCGGAGAGTATGAACACTGAAGCTTTCTTT

V gene: TRBV5-6
clone size: NA
D gene: NA
J gene: TRBJ2-5
CDR3 protein: CASSGMDGRQETQYF
CDR3 DNA: TGTGCCAGCAGCGGAATGGACGGCCGCCAAGAGACCCAGTACTTC

V gene: TRBV2
clone size: NA
D gene: TRBD1
J gene: TRBJ1-4
CDR3 protein: CASSSGQTNEKLFF
CDR3 DNA: TGTGCCAGCAGTTCGGGACAGACTAATGAAAAACTGTTTTTT

V gene: TRBV6-1
clone size: once
D gene: TRBD1
J gene: TRBJ2-2
CDR3 protein: CASSEWTGYTGELFF
CDR3 DNA: TGTGCCAGCAGTGAATGGACAGGGTACACCGGGGAGCTGTTTTTT

V gene: TRBV18
clone size: once
D gene: NA
J gene: TRBJ2-7
CDR3 protein: CASSPPGPSYEQYF
CDR3 DNA: TGTGCCAGCTCACCACCCGGGCCCTCCTACGAGCAGTACTTC

V gene: TRBV13
clone size: NA
D gene: TRBD1
J gene: TRBJ1-1
CDR3 protein: CATRQGGGNTEAFF
CDR3 DNA: TGTGCCACCAGACAGGGAGGGGGAAACACTGAAGCTTTCTTT

V gene: TRBV5-4
clone size: NA
D gene: TRBD1
J gene: TRBJ2-5
CDR3 protein: CASSSTRDRAQYF
CDR3 DNA: TGTGCCAGCAGCTCGACCCGAGACAGGGCCCAGTACTTC

V gene: TRBV12-5
clone size: NA
D gene: TRBD1
J gene: TRBJ2-3
CDR3 protein: CASGLTPGQVFSTDTQYF
CDR3 DNA: TGTGCTAGTGGTTTGACGCCGGGACAGGTTTTTAGCACAGATACGCAGTATTTT

V gene: TRBV7-9
clone size: NA
D gene: NA
J gene: TRBJ2-7
CDR3 protein: CASSPAASVSYEQYF
CDR3 DNA: TGTGCCAGCAGCCCAGCGGCTAGCGTCTCCTACGAGCAGTACTTC

V gene: TRBV30
clone size: NA
D gene: NA
J gene: TRBJ1-4
CDR3 protein: CAWSAMGEKLFF
CDR3 DNA: TGTGCCTGGAGTGCCATGGGGGAAAAACTGTTTTTT

V gene: TRBV7-9
clone size: once
D gene: NA
J gene: TRBJ2-1
CDR3 protein: CASSLVVGLSYNEQFF
CDR3 DNA: TGTGCCAGCAGCTTAGTGGTGGGACTCTCCTACAATGAGCAGTTCTTC

V gene: TRBV27
clone size: NA
D gene: NA
J gene: TRBJ1-2
CDR3 protein: CASSLGRAYGYTF
CDR3 DNA: TGTGCCAGCAGTTTAGGCAGAGCCTATGGCTACACCTTC

V gene: TRBV27
clone size: NA
D gene: NA
J gene: TRBJ2-5
CDR3 protein: CASSLATRQYQETQYF
CDR3 DNA: TGTGCCAGCAGTTTAGCGACTCGTCAGTACCAAGAGACCCAGTACTTC

V gene: TRBV4-1
clone size: NA
D gene: TRBD1
J gene: TRBJ1-1
CDR3 protein: CASSDRTGVNTEAFF
CDR3 DNA: TGCGCCAGCAGCGACCGTACAGGGGTGAACACTGAAGCTTTCTTT

V gene: TRBV7-8
clone size: NA
D gene: NA
J gene: TRBJ1-2
CDR3 protein: CASSLNNAYGYTF
CDR3 DNA: TGTGCCAGCAGCTTAAATAATGCCTATGGCTACACCTTC

V gene: TRBV6-5
clone size: NA
D gene: TRBD2
J gene: TRBJ2-7
CDR3 protein: CASSYVSGSNYEQYF
CDR3 DNA: TGTGCCAGCAGTTACGTAAGCGGGAGCAACTACGAGCAGTACTTC

V gene: TRBV11-2
clone size: NA
D gene: NA
J gene: TRBJ2-2
CDR3 protein: CASSLSVQGKNTGELFF
CDR3 DNA: TGTGCCAGCAGCTTATCGGTGCAGGGGAAGAACACCGGGGAGCTGTTTTTT

V gene: TRBV6-1
clone size: NA
D gene: NA
J gene: TRBJ2-7
CDR3 protein: CASTNRGHSYEQYF
CDR3 DNA: TGTGCCAGTACCAACCGGGGCCACTCCTACGAGCAGTACTTC

V gene: TRBV9
clone size: NA
D gene: NA
J gene: TRBJ1-2
CDR3 protein: CASSAPGTLNHGYTF
CDR3 DNA: TGTGCCAGCAGCGCGCCCGGGACTTTGAACCATGGCTACACCTTC

V gene: TRBV7-9
clone size: once
D gene: TRBD2
J gene: TRBJ2-5
CDR3 protein: CASSLRTSGMETQYF
CDR3 DNA: TGTGCCAGCAGCCTAAGGACTAGCGGGATGGAGACCCAGTACTTC

V gene: TRBV7-2
clone size: NA
D gene: TRBD2
J gene: TRBJ2-3
CDR3 protein: CASRLASSTDTQYF
CDR3 DNA: TGTGCCAGCAGACTAGCGTCTAGCACAGATACGCAGTATTTT